One sample yielded the 5 T cell receptor beta chains listed below, sequenced in a study of blood T cell repertoires in COVID-19. The repertoire was sequenced with immunoSEQ multiplex PCR; TCRdb's copy has only in-frame clones and lacks some. The sample lists around 20,000 clones; more than 80% were seen once. Sequencing was performed on peripheral blood. The receptors stem from a human donor in a cohort sampled during active COVID-19.

The chain joins TRBV5-1 to TRBJ1-2; a weak D match, TRBD1 (6 bases). This CDR3 contains 15 residues. Looked up from germline, CDR1 is SGHRS and CDR2 is YFSETQ. V lost 0 bases and J lost 5, with 14 bases in between. The CDR3 DNA is TGCGCCAGCAGCTTGGACAGGGTAAGCCCATATGGCTACACCTTC. This encodes CASSLDRVSPYGYTF.

J is TRBJ2-3 and V is TRBV6-4; 9 bases are shared with TRBD1. V shed 6 bases and J 1 base; nucleotides not matched to a gene: 5. CDR1 MRHNA and CDR2 SNTAGT come from the germline V gene. CDR3 length: 15 residues. CDR3 loop: CASSEGQGGTDTQYF. CDR3 bases: TGTGCCAGCAGCGAGGGACAGGGCGGCACAGATACGCAGTATTTT.

V is TRBV7-9 and J is TRBJ2-1; the match to TRBD2 covers 9 bases. Germline lookup yields CDR1 SEHNR and CDR2 FQNEAQ (reference sequence). J lost 7 bases, V lost 6 bases, and 10 bases had no gene match. The CDR3 is 15 amino acids. The CDR3 DNA follows: TGTGCCAGCAGGATCTACCGCGGGAGGGAAAATGAGCAGTTCTTC. It specifies CASRIYRGRENEQFF.

The V and J genes are TRBV5-1 and TRBJ2-3; tentatively, D is TRBD2 (6 bases). V was clipped by 3 bases and J by 5 bases, with 22 bases between them. In germline, CDR1 is SGHRS, CDR2 YFSETQ. This CDR3 spans 17 amino acids. The CDR3 is CASSSTGRDLAGDTQYF. The CDR3 bases are TGCGCCAGCAGCTCCACCGGGCGGGACCTCGCGGGAGATACGCAGTATTTT. Looking up the rest from reference TRBV5-1 and TRBJ2-3 gives the full variable domain: KAGVTQTPRYLIKTRGQQVTLSCSPISGHRSVSWYQQTPGQGLQFLFEYFSETQRNKGNFPGRFSGRQFSNSRSEMNVSTLELGDSALYLCASSSTGRDLAGDTQYFGPGTRLTVL.

CDR3 DNA: TGTGCCACCAGTTCTGGGGGGTCGGACACCGGGGAGCTGTTTTTT. Translating gives CATSSGGSDTGELFF. The chain is built from TRBV24-1 and TRBJ2-2; TRBD2 is a possible D gene (6 bases). Trimming took off 6 bases at V and 3 bases at J, with 13 bases between the two ends. The germline CDR1 and CDR2 sequences are KGHDR and SFDVKD. CDR3 length: 15 amino acids.